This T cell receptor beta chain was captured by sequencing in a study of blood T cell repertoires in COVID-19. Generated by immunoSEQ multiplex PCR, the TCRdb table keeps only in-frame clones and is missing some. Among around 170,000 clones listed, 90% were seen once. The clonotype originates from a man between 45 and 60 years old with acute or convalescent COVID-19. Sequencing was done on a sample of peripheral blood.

The CDR3 protein is CASSLSLNTEAFF. The CDR3 DNA sequence: TGTGCCAGCAGCCTAAGTCTGAACACTGAAGCTTTCTTT. V usage is TRBV5-6 and J usage is TRBJ1-1; D is undetermined. Germline V gene lookup returns CDR1 SGHDT and CDR2 YYEEEE. The V gene lost 4 bases and the J gene lost 0 bases, with 7 bases spanning the gap. The CDR3 has 13 residues.